These 26 T cell receptor beta chains were all obtained from the same sample, sequenced in a study of blood T cells in healthy people across ages. A second 7 to 11 cycle PCR used barcoded and J-beta primers. TCRdb reanalysed the 5' RACE reads using MiXCR and keeps one entry per CDR3 protein. The sample lists 700,000 or so distinct CDR3 sequences; roughly 41% were seen once. Sequencing was done on a sample of blood. Receptors were obtained from a man older than 75 in good health.

This clonotype was picked up a small number of times. The chain is built from TRBV12-3 or TRBV12-4 and TRBJ2-7, with 9 positions matching TRBD1. Germline trimming cut 6 bases from V and 1 base from J; bases unmatched to any gene: 7. The length of the CDR3 is 15 residues. CDR3 sequence: CASSSIGTGSYEQYF. CDR3 bases: TGTGCCAGCAGCTCTATAGGGACAGGGTCCTACGAGCAGTACTTC.

The rearrangement links TRBV7-3 to TRBJ2-1, with 7 bases identical to TRBD2. CDR1 is SGHTA and CDR2 is FQGTGA in the germline V gene. V was pared by 4 bases and J by 6 bases, with 3 bases of the junction left unmatched. The CDR3 has 13 amino acids. CDR3 bases: TGTGCCAGCAGCTCCGCGGGAGTCAATGAGCAGTTCTTC. As protein: CASSSAGVNEQFF.

The chain links TRBV9 to TRBJ2-1, with TRBD2 identical over 7 bases. CDR3 size: 15 residues. The V and J ends lost 2 bases and 2 bases, in that order; junction bases with no gene match: 4. CDR1 is SGDLS, CDR2 YYNGEE, per germline. CDR3 sequence reads: CASSVREGPYNEQFF. DNA for the CDR3: TGTGCCAGCAGCGTTAGGGAGGGCCCCTACAATGAGCAGTTCTTC.

The table lists this clonotype with a few counts. CDR3 sequence: CASSHEEGTEQFF. In nucleotides, the CDR3 is TGCGCCAGCAGCCACGAGGAGGGGACTGAGCAGTTCTTC. The gene calls are TRBV4-3 and TRBJ2-1; D perhaps matches TRBD2 (6 bases). Germline lookup yields CDR1 LGHNA and CDR2 YSLEER. CDR3 length: 13 residues. V shed 3 bases and J shed 9 bases, with 12 bases lying between them.

A single count supports this clonotype. One junction end disagrees with the germline gene, perhaps due to a read error. The chain joins TRBV5-1 to TRBJ1-5, with D hard to call. Germline CDR1 reads SGHRS; CDR2 reads YFSETQ. CDR3 size: 12 residues. CDR3 protein: CTSSLISQPQHF. The CDR3 coding sequence is TGCACCAGCAGCTTAATAAGTCAGCCCCAGCATTTT.

There are many counts of this clonotype. The chain recombines TRBV6-5 with TRBJ2-7; perhaps TRBD2 as D (5 bases). Trimming cost V 6 bases and J 3 bases, with 15 bases left between them. The V gene's germline CDR1 is MNHEY and CDR2 SVGAGI. This CDR3 spans 14 amino acids. The CDR3 sequence is CASSYRSRGYEQYF. The CDR3 DNA reads TGTGCCAGCAGCTACCGGAGTCGGGGCTACGAGCAGTACTTC.

V is TRBV6-2 or TRBV6-3 and J is TRBJ2-2, with D possibly matching TRBD1 (6 bases). This CDR3 is built from 16 residues. CDR1 and CDR2 (germline): MNHEY, SVGEGT. Trimming stripped 6 bases from V and 1 base from J, with 15 bases between. The CDR3 DNA reads as TGTGCCAGCAGCCGTCAGGGACACCAGAACACCGGGGAGCTGTTTTTT. Protein: CASSRQGHQNTGELFF.

This clonotype was recorded a few times. V is TRBV18 and J is TRBJ2-5; D is possibly TRBD1 or TRBD2 (6 bases each). CDR1 and CDR2 (germline): KGHSH, LQKENI. The CDR3 has 14 amino acids. V lost 3 bases to trimming and J lost 2 bases, with 10 bases between them. As DNA, the CDR3 is TGTGCCAGCTCACCCCAGGGGAGGCAAGAGACCCAGTACTTC. This gives the protein CASSPQGRQETQYF.

This clonotype occurred many times. The J gene is TRBJ2-5, the V gene TRBV20-1; TRBD1 aligns across 7 bases. CDR1 is DFQATT and CDR2 is SNEGSKA in the germline V gene (reference sequence). The V segment lost 0 bases and the J segment 5 bases; nucleotides outside the gene matches: 9. CDR3 length: 15 residues. CDR3 DNA sequence: TGCAGTGCTAGAGAACAACAGGGGCAGGCGGAGACCCAGTACTTC. Protein product: CSAREQQGQAETQYF.

There are a few counts of this clonotype. The chain carries TRBV4-2 and TRBJ1-6; 8 nucleotides line up with TRBD1. The J segment lost 0 bases and the V segment lost 1 base, leaving 5 bases of the junction unmatched. CDR3 length: 18 residues. The germline CDR1 and CDR2 sequences are LGHNA and YNFKEQ. Here the CDR3 DNA reads TGTGCCAGCAGCCAAGGGACAGGGCGAGGCTCCTATAATTCACCCCTCCACTTT. The encoded protein is CASSQGTGRGSYNSPLHF.

This clonotype was counted at least ten times. The chain combines TRBV7-2 with TRBJ2-7; the D gene is possibly TRBD1 (5 bases). This CDR3 spans 14 amino acids. Trimming left V 2 bases short and J 4 bases short, with 12 bases between. CDR1 is SGHTA, CDR2 FQGNSA, per germline. Here the CDR3 DNA reads TGTGCCAGCAGCTTACGAGACAGTCTTTACGAGCAGTACTTC. Amino acid sequence: CASSLRDSLYEQYF.

V is TRBV11-3 and J is TRBJ2-2; D possibly corresponds to TRBD2 (6 bases). Germline CDR1 is SGHNT and CDR2 is YENEEA. V was pared by 1 base and J by 1 base, with 13 bases between. The CDR3 is 17 amino acids. The CDR3 nucleotides are TGTGCCAGCAGCTTAGGCGGGACTGCCTTGAACACCGGGGAGCTGTTTTTT. Its protein product is CASSLGGTALNTGELFF.

This clonotype has more than one count but fewer than ten. This chain uses TRBV5-1 with TRBJ1-1; D ambiguous. CDR3 length equals 15 residues. Per germline, CDR1 SGHRS and CDR2 YFSETQ. Deletions cut 0 bases from V and 4 bases from J, with 13 bases between. The CDR3 bases are TGCGCCAGCAGCTTGGACGGTGGGTGGTTCACTGAAGCTTTCTTT. Translation gives CASSLDGGWFTEAFF.

This clonotype was detected only once. A much bigger clone sits one base away, suggesting this may be a read error. The gene calls are TRBV4-2 and TRBJ2-3; a weak D match, TRBD1 (5 bases). The last part of the DNA fits TRBJ1-5 better; the J call may be wrong. This CDR3 comprises 18 residues. Per the germline V gene, CDR1 is LGHNA and CDR2 is YNFKEQ. Here the CDR3 reads CASSQRTSGGGTTDTQHF. Here the CDR3 DNA reads TGTGCCAGCAGCCAGAGGACTAGCGGGGGTGGAACAACAGATACGCAGCATTTT.

The chain employs TRBV20-1 and TRBJ1-4; possible D gene TRBD1, 6 bases. CDR1 and CDR2 (germline): DFQATT, SNEGSKA (reference sequence). The V end lost 6 bases, the J end lost 4 bases, and 18 bases lay between the germline ends. The CDR3 covers 15 residues. CDR3 loop: CSAPDTGSVNEKLFF. The CDR3 coding sequence is TGCAGTGCCCCCGACACAGGGTCGGTTAATGAAAAACTGTTTTTT.

This clonotype was counted a single time. The junction departs from the called germline gene at one end, perhaps through a read error. V usage is TRBV30 and J usage is TRBJ1-5, with D perhaps TRBD1 (6 bases). Germline CDR1 and CDR2: GTSNPN and SVGIG (reference sequence). This CDR3 has 15 amino acids. The CDR3 region has the DNA TGTGTCTGGAGTTACCGGGAGGGGGGCAATCAGCCCCAGCATTTT. Translation: CVWSYREGGNQPQHF.

This sequence joins TRBV6-2 or TRBV6-3 and TRBJ2-7; 9 bases are shared with TRBD1. The end of the DNA is better explained by TRBJ2-5, so the J call may be wrong. Germline loops: CDR1 MNHEY, CDR2 SVGEGT. The CDR3 is 15 residues long. This CDR3 reads CASSYSGGQGETQYF. The CDR3 DNA reads TGTGCCAGCAGTTACTCGGGCGGACAGGGGGAGACCCAGTACTTC.

Comments on this clonotype: The junction departs from the called germline gene at one end, perhaps through a read error. The chain couples TRBV12-3 or TRBV12-4 to TRBJ2-7; TRBD1 matches 10 bases. CDR3 length: 15 residues. As DNA, the CDR3 is TGTGTCAGCAGCAAAGGGACAGGGGTTGAATACGAGCAGTACTTC. As protein: CVSSKGTGVEYEQYF.

The CDR3 sequence is CASSDGTSGYNEQYF. The CDR3 DNA sequence: TGTGCCAGCAGCGACGGGACTAGCGGTTACAATGAGCAGTACTTC. The chain employs TRBV7-8 and TRBJ2-5; 11 bases line up with TRBD2. J was trimmed by 11 bases and V by 5 bases; bases with no gene match: 13. The CDR3 length is 15 residues. Germline CDR1 and CDR2: SGHVS and FQNEAQ.

The chain couples TRBV5-1 to TRBJ2-1; 7 nucleotides agree with TRBD2. Germline V gene data show CDR1 as SGHRS and CDR2 as YFSETQ. Unmatched junction bases numbered 11, after V lost 4 bases and J lost 10 bases. CDR3 size: 14 residues. The CDR3 nucleotides read TGCGCCAGCAGCGTGGCCTTCGGGGACTACGAGCAGTTCTTC. Its translation is CASSVAFGDYEQFF.

The chain has TRBV28 and TRBJ1-2, with TRBD1 matching 9 bases. Germline trimming cut 4 bases from V and 6 bases from J; bases unmatched to any gene: 6. Germline V CDR1 and CDR2: MDHEN, SYDVKM. The length of the CDR3 is 14 residues. The DNA of the CDR3 is TGTGCCAGCAGTTCCGGACAGGGGTCGGATGGCTACACCTTC. Residues: CASSSGQGSDGYTF.

Points on this clonotype: A much larger clone differs by one base, so this may be a read error. The chain recombines TRBV7-2 with TRBJ2-3; tentatively, D is TRBD2 (6 bases). Germline V gene data show CDR1 as SGHTA and CDR2 as FQGNSA. This CDR3 contains 15 residues. This CDR3 is CASNLYGGTTDTQYF. The CDR3 DNA sequence: TGTGCCAGCAACTTATACGGAGGGACCACAGATACGCAGTATTTT.

This rearrangement joins TRBV3-1 to TRBJ2-1; possible D gene TRBD2, 5 bases. Trimming removed 4 bases at V and 15 bases at J, with 13 bases between. Germline CDR1 LGHDT, CDR2 YNNKEL (reference sequence). This CDR3 is built from 11 residues. This CDR3 is CASSLDSQWFF. The CDR3 DNA reads as TGTGCCAGCAGCCTGGACTCCCAATGGTTCTTC.

This clonotype was seen at least ten times. V and J are TRBV25-1 and TRBJ2-6, with TRBD1 matching over 11 bases. The germline gives CDR1 MGHDK, CDR2 SYGVNS. CDR3 length equals 18 residues. The junction had 4 bases not matched to a gene; V was cut back by 2 bases and J by 1 base. Here the CDR3 reads CASSERTGGASGANVLTF. The CDR3 nucleotides are TGTGCCAGCAGTGAACGGACAGGGGGCGCTTCTGGGGCCAACGTCCTGACTTTC.

This clonotype was observed many times. This may stem from a read error, because a much larger clone lies one nucleotide away. The CDR3 DNA reads TGCAGCGTTGGACAGGGGCCGAGCTCCTACAATGAGCAGTACTTC. It specifies CSVGQGPSSYNEQYF. The chain is built from TRBV29-1 and TRBJ2-1, with TRBD1 identical over 8 bases. Near its end, the DNA agrees better with TRBJ2-7, so the J call may be wrong. Germline loops: CDR1 SQVTM, CDR2 ANQGSEA. This CDR3 spans 15 amino acids.

This clonotype has just a few counts. The chain links TRBV12-3 or TRBV12-4 to TRBJ2-3; 7 bases line up with TRBD2. This CDR3 has 16 amino acids. Trimming took 6 bases from V and 3 from J; bases not matched to a gene: 12. CDR3 sequence (DNA): TGTGCCAGCAGCCGACAGCGGACTAGGCAGACAGATACGCAGTATTTT. This encodes CASSRQRTRQTDTQYF.